Presented here are 30 T cell receptor beta chains from one specimen sequenced in a study of blood T cell repertoires in COVID-19. Sequencing was performed with immunoSEQ multiplex PCR; in TCRdb, only in-frame clones are kept and a portion is missing. In the table there are about 76,000 clones, approximately 86% of which are singletons. Sequencing used peripheral blood. These receptors were taken from a human donor in a cohort sampled during active COVID-19.

The chain combines TRBV9 with TRBJ2-5, with a weak D call TRBD1 (5 bases). Trimming shortened V by 0 bases and J by 7 bases, and 7 bases separated the two germline ends. The CDR3 length is 12 residues. The germline V gene encodes CDR1 SGDLS and CDR2 YYNGEE. The CDR3 protein is CASSVGQGTQYF. The CDR3 DNA reads TGTGCCAGCAGCGTAGGCCAGGGGACCCAGTACTTC.

The gene calls are TRBV28 and TRBJ2-2, with TRBD1 matching over 8 bases. CDR3 length: 17 amino acids. The V and J ends lost 5 bases and 5 bases, in that order; junction bases with no gene match: 13. Looked up from germline, CDR1 is MDHEN and CDR2 is SYDVKM. CDR3 bases: TGTGCCAGCAGTCCCTCCGGACAGGGTCGGCGGACCGGGGAGCTGTTTTTT. It codes for CASSPSGQGRRTGELFF.

This clone was detected only a few times. The J gene is TRBJ1-2, the V gene TRBV6-4; D is ambiguous. CDR3 length: 16 amino acids. Germline V gives CDR1 MRHNA, CDR2 SNTAGT. V was shortened by 0 bases and J by 3 bases, with 14 bases between the two germline ends. This chain's CDR3 is CASSDSNRGRHYGYTF. CDR3 coding DNA: TGTGCCAGCAGTGACTCGAATAGAGGGAGGCACTATGGCTACACCTTC.

This clone has only a few counts. This rearrangement joins TRBV5-1 to TRBJ2-2; weak D call: TRBD1 (5 bases). Germline V gives CDR1 SGHRS, CDR2 YFSETQ. Trimming pared 1 base from V and 6 bases from J, leaving 13 bases between. The length of the CDR3 is 15 residues. Here the CDR3 reads CASSLSRDEPGELFF. The DNA for the CDR3 is TGCGCCAGCAGCTTGTCCAGGGATGAGCCCGGGGAGCTGTTTTTT.

V gene TRBV28 combines with J gene TRBJ2-7; 8 bases align to TRBD1. The J segment lost 5 bases and the V segment lost 5 bases, leaving 8 bases of the junction unmatched. The CDR3 is 14 amino acids. From germline, CDR1 is MDHEN and CDR2 SYDVKM. The CDR3 DNA reads TGTGCCAGCAGTCTACCAGGACAGGGCCACGAGCAGTACTTC. Its translation is CASSLPGQGHEQYF.

The chain is built from TRBV11-2 and TRBJ2-7; tentatively, D is TRBD2 (5 bases). The CDR3 covers 16 residues. The ends were cut back, 0 bases at V and 5 bases at J, with 17 bases in the middle. Germline V gene data show CDR1 as SGHAT and CDR2 as FQNNGV. The CDR3 DNA is TGTGCCAGCAGCTTAGATGCCCGGGGATTGCGCCACGAGCAGTACTTC. This encodes CASSLDARGLRHEQYF.

The genes are TRBV2 and TRBJ2-3; possibly TRBD1 for D (6 bases). Germline V gene data show CDR1 as SNHLY and CDR2 as FYNNEI. Trimming cost V 4 bases and J 1 base, with 9 bases left between them. The CDR3 length is 14 residues. CDR3 residues: CASSVHRGTDTQYF. The CDR3, as DNA: TGTGCCAGCAGTGTACACAGGGGCACAGATACGCAGTATTTT.

The V gene is TRBV7-2, the J gene TRBJ2-5; TRBD2 aligns across 13 bases. CDR3 size: 20 residues. Germline CDR1 is SGHTA and CDR2 is FQGNSA. With V trimmed by 0 bases and J by 2 bases, 12 bases remained unmatched. The CDR3 reads CASSLAIVMRLAGGQETQYF. The CDR3 DNA sequence: TGTGCCAGCAGCTTAGCAATCGTTATGCGACTAGCGGGGGGACAAGAGACCCAGTACTTC.

This clone showed up just a few times. The V call is TRBV5-1, the J call TRBJ1-3, with D perhaps matching TRBD1 (6 bases). V lost 0 bases to trimming and J lost 4 bases, with 14 bases between them. CDR1 SGHRS and CDR2 YFSETQ come from the germline V gene. The CDR3 runs to 16 residues. The CDR3 coding sequence is TGCGCCAGCAGCTTGGATGGGGGCTCGAGAGGAAACACCATATATTTT. The encoded protein is CASSLDGGSRGNTIYF.

V gene TRBV4-2 combines with J gene TRBJ2-3; D call uncertain. Germline loops: CDR1 LGHNA, CDR2 YNFKEQ. The CDR3 has 14 residues. V lost 1 base and J lost 4, with 9 bases in between. Here the CDR3 reads CASSQAVHSDTQYF. In DNA form, the CDR3 reads TGTGCCAGCAGCCAAGCCGTTCACTCAGATACGCAGTATTTT.

The genes are TRBV18 and TRBJ1-6; no clear D gene. The CDR3 is 14 amino acids. Germline CDR1 and CDR2: KGHSH and LQKENI. Trimming pared 1 base from V and 5 bases from J, leaving 6 bases between. CDR3: CASSPRRDNSPLHF. DNA for the CDR3: TGTGCCAGCTCACCACGGCGGGATAATTCACCCCTCCACTTT.

The chain has TRBV5-1 and TRBJ1-1; 10 bases are shared with TRBD1. The V segment lost 4 bases and the J segment 8 bases; nucleotides outside the gene matches: 5. The CDR3 has 13 amino acids. Germline V gives CDR1 SGHRS, CDR2 YFSETQ. The CDR3 here is CASSRQGADEAFF. For the CDR3, the DNA is TGCGCCAGCAGCCGACAGGGGGCTGACGAAGCTTTCTTT. Complete variable domain (other parts from reference TRBV5-1 and TRBJ1-1): KAGVTQTPRYLIKTRGQQVTLSCSPISGHRSVSWYQQTPGQGLQFLFEYFSETQRNKGNFPGRFSGRQFSNSRSEMNVSTLELGDSALYLCASSRQGADEAFFGQGTRLTVV.

The chain uses TRBV24-1 and TRBJ1-4, with TRBD1 matching 9 bases. With V trimmed by 3 bases and J by 8 bases, 12 bases remained unmatched. This CDR3 is 17 amino acids long. Germline V lookup: CDR1 KGHDR, CDR2 SFDVKD. The CDR3 loop is CATSDRNRDREKEKLFF. The CDR3 nucleotides read TGTGCCACCAGTGATCGAAACCGGGACAGGGAGAAGGAAAAACTGTTTTTT.

Only one count was recorded for this clone. The V call is TRBV4-2, the J call TRBJ2-5; D remains ambiguous. The CDR3 consists of 15 residues. Germline CDR1 and CDR2: LGHNA and YNFKEQ. V was clipped by 0 bases and J by 2 bases, with 10 bases between them. The CDR3 sequence: CASSQDGQRQETQYF. In DNA form, the CDR3 reads TGTGCCAGCAGCCAAGATGGCCAGCGACAAGAGACCCAGTACTTC.

This rearrangement joins TRBV9 to TRBJ2-1; 7 nucleotides match TRBD2. CDR1 and CDR2 from the germline V gene are SGDLS and YYNGEE. The CDR3 runs 14 residues. The V segment lost 4 bases and the J segment 5 bases; nucleotides outside the gene matches: 6. In DNA, the CDR3 is TGTGCCAGCAGCTTCGCTAGCGGAGACAATGAGCAGTTCTTC. Its protein is CASSFASGDNEQFF.

The chain employs TRBV5-1 and TRBJ2-7, with TRBD2 matching 7 bases. Unmatched junction bases numbered 9, after V lost 4 bases and J lost 2 bases. The length of the CDR3 is 15 residues. The germline CDR1 and CDR2 sequences are SGHRS and YFSETQ. Here the CDR3 reads CASSGAGVSTYEQYF. In nucleotides, the CDR3 is TGCGCCAGCAGCGGGGCGGGAGTTTCTACCTACGAGCAGTACTTC.

This chain connects TRBV5-4 to TRBJ2-7; perhaps TRBD2 as D (5 bases). Trimming removed 2 bases at V and 3 bases at J, with 15 bases between. The CDR3 runs 15 residues. Germline V gene lookup returns CDR1 SGHNT and CDR2 YYREEE (reference sequence). CDR3 amino acids: CASSFEGSTYYEQYF. The CDR3 DNA is TGTGCCAGCAGCTTCGAGGGTAGCACTTACTACGAGCAGTACTTC.

J is TRBJ1-6 and V is TRBV25-1; 8 bases are shared with TRBD1. J gave up 4 bases and V 6 bases, and 8 bases lay outside the gene matches. This CDR3 spans 16 amino acids. Germline CDR1 and CDR2: MGHDK and SYGVNS. The CDR3 reads CASSQPGTGYNSPLHF. CDR3 DNA: TGTGCCAGCAGCCAACCTGGGACAGGTTATAATTCACCCCTCCACTTT.

This clone turned up a few times. The genes are TRBV11-2 and TRBJ2-7, with D possibly being TRBD1 (6 bases). CDR3 length equals 14 residues. Trimming stripped 0 bases from V and 1 base from J, with 7 bases between. Germline CDR1 is SGHAT and CDR2 is FQNNGV. The CDR3 spells CASSLERGSYEQYF. CDR3 nucleotides: TGTGCCAGCAGCTTAGAAAGGGGGTCCTACGAGCAGTACTTC. Full variable domain (missing parts from reference TRBV11-2 and TRBJ2-7): EAGVAQSPRYKIIEKRQSVAFWCNPISGHATLYWYQQILGQGPKLLIQFQNNGVVDDSQLPKDRFSAERLKGVDSTLKIQPAKLEDSAVYLCASSLERGSYEQYFGPGTRLTVT.

The chain is built from TRBV7-3 and TRBJ2-7; 8 positions match TRBD1. Germline V gene sequence: CDR1 SGHTA, CDR2 FQGTGA. This CDR3 has 13 residues. V shed 5 bases and J 6 bases; nucleotides not matched to a gene: 6. The CDR3 coding sequence is TGTGCCAGCAGCCTCGACAGGGGACGCGAGCAGTACTTC. It translates to CASSLDRGREQYF.

The chain employs TRBV9 and TRBJ2-3; D gene ambiguous. The CDR3 length is 15 residues. Germline V gene lookup returns CDR1 SGDLS and CDR2 YYNGEE. V gave up 0 bases and J gave up 5 bases, with 13 bases separating them. CDR3 residues: CASSVAGIVLDTQYF. Written as DNA, the CDR3 is TGTGCCAGCAGCGTAGCAGGTATCGTTTTAGATACGCAGTATTTT.

This clone was seen a single time. The rearrangement uses TRBV5-1 and TRBJ2-2; 8 nucleotides match TRBD1. The CDR3 extends over 15 amino acids. Germline V CDR1 and CDR2: SGHRS, YFSETQ. The junction had 6 bases not matched to a gene; V was cut back by 4 bases and J by 4 bases. CDR3 protein: CASSTGQGGTGELFF. Written as DNA, the CDR3 is TGCGCCAGCAGCACTGGACAGGGCGGCACCGGGGAGCTGTTTTTT. Filled out from reference TRBV5-1 and TRBJ2-2, the complete variable domain reads KAGVTQTPRYLIKTRGQQVTLSCSPISGHRSVSWYQQTPGQGLQFLFEYFSETQRNKGNFPGRFSGRQFSNSRSEMNVSTLELGDSALYLCASSTGQGGTGELFFGEGSRLTVL.

The chain combines TRBV13 with TRBJ2-7; unclear D gene. Germline CDR1 reads PRHDT; CDR2 reads FYEKMQ (reference sequence). Trimming removed 0 bases at V and 2 bases at J, with 8 bases between. This CDR3 comprises 14 residues. The CDR3: CASSLGNGPYEQYF. The CDR3 DNA sequence: TGTGCCAGCAGCTTAGGGAATGGGCCCTACGAGCAGTACTTC.

The J gene is TRBJ2-7, the V gene TRBV5-4; 9 bases fit TRBD2. Germline V gives CDR1 SGHNT, CDR2 YYREEE (reference sequence). The J segment lost 2 bases and the V segment lost 0 bases, leaving 3 bases of the junction unmatched. This CDR3 has 15 residues. The CDR3 sequence is CASSLAASGAYEQYF. CDR3 DNA: TGTGCCAGCAGCTTGGCAGCTAGCGGGGCCTACGAGCAGTACTTC.

The chain joins TRBV7-9 to TRBJ1-1, with D unresolved. Trimming left V 1 base short and J 0 bases short, with 9 bases between. Looked up from germline, CDR1 is SEHNR and CDR2 is FQNEAQ (reference sequence). The CDR3 is 15 residues long. The DNA of the CDR3 is TGTGCCAGCAGCTTAGGTTTCCAGATGAACACTGAAGCTTTCTTT. It codes for CASSLGFQMNTEAFF. Full variable domain (rest looked up from reference TRBV7-9 and TRBJ1-1): DTGVSQNPRHKITKRGQNVTFRCDPISEHNRLYWYRQTLGQGPEFLTYFQNEAQLEKSRLLSDRFSAERPKGSFSTLEIQRTEQGDSAMYLCASSLGFQMNTEAFFGQGTRLTVV.

The V call is TRBV9, the J call TRBJ2-7; D gene ambiguous. Trimming stripped 2 bases from V and 3 bases from J, with 9 bases between. Germline V CDR1 and CDR2: SGDLS, YYNGEE. The CDR3 totals 13 residues. CDR3 DNA sequence: TGTGCCAGCAGCGTGACTCCCAACTACGAGCAGTACTTC. The encoded protein is CASSVTPNYEQYF. Full variable domain (missing parts from reference TRBV9 and TRBJ2-7): DSGVTQTPKHLITATGQRVTLRCSPRSGDLSVYWYQQSLDQGLQFLIQYYNGEERAKGNILERFSAQQFPDLHSELNLSSLELGDSALYFCASSVTPNYEQYFGPGTRLTVT.

The chain links TRBV4-2 to TRBJ2-1, with 9 bases aligning to TRBD1. The junction had 16 bases not matched to a gene; V was cut back by 4 bases and J by 3 bases. This CDR3 is 19 amino acids long. Germline CDR1 LGHNA, CDR2 YNFKEQ. In nucleotides, the CDR3 is TGTGCCAGCAGCCCTCAACCGGGACAGGGTGGGAAGGGCTACAATGAGCAGTTCTTC. This gives the protein CASSPQPGQGGKGYNEQFF.

CDR3: CASKSGLGGYTF. The CDR3 DNA follows: TGTGCCAGCAAAAGCGGGTTAGGTGGCTACACCTTC. The chain links TRBV6-5 to TRBJ1-2, with unresolved D. The CDR3 is 12 amino acids. Germline V gene data show CDR1 as MNHEY and CDR2 as SVGAGI. Deletions cut 7 bases from V and 7 bases from J, with 13 bases between.

J is TRBJ2-7 and V is TRBV30, with TRBD1 identical over 8 bases. This CDR3 region has 17 residues. Germline V CDR1 and CDR2: GTSNPN, SVGIG (reference sequence). Trimming removed 1 base from V and 3 bases from J; junction bases left unmatched: 14. This CDR3 reads CAWSGATGGRWGYEQYF. The CDR3 bases are TGTGCCTGGAGTGGGGCCACAGGGGGACGATGGGGCTACGAGCAGTACTTC.

The J gene is TRBJ2-3, the V gene TRBV9; 12 nucleotides agree with TRBD2. Germline V CDR1 and CDR2: SGDLS, YYNGEE. Trimming removed 4 bases from V and 2 bases from J; junction bases left unmatched: 5. This CDR3 is built from 16 residues. CDR3 sequence (DNA): TGTGCCAGCAGCTCCCGGACTAGCGGGGACACAGATACGCAGTATTTT. Residues: CASSSRTSGDTDTQYF. Variable domain in full (rest from reference TRBV9 and TRBJ2-3): DSGVTQTPKHLITATGQRVTLRCSPRSGDLSVYWYQQSLDQGLQFLIQYYNGEERAKGNILERFSAQQFPDLHSELNLSSLELGDSALYFCASSSRTSGDTDTQYFGPGTRLTVL.